The entry that follows covers one T cell receptor beta chain sequence. This receptor's antigen is unknown. No base quality values were provided; no much bigger clone lies one nucleotide off. Using the deep immunoSEQ assay, TCR CDR3 regions were amplified from genomic DNA by multiplex PCR. Genomic DNA extracted from each cell subset was distributed evenly over all wells of several immunoSEQ 96-well plates, and each plate served as one replicate. For sorted subsets, about 0.2 ug genomic DNA, equal to about 30,000 T cell genomes, was loaded into each replicate PCR. The purified libraries were quantified using a Qubit 3.0 fluorometer, sized with a Bioanalyzer 2100, and then quantified again using the KAPA Library Quantification kit. Every immunoSEQ 96-well plate was sequenced on a separate single-read 150-cycle Illumina NextSeq 550 flow cell. In the original analysis: Because the immunoSEQ output held only junctional sequences and lacked quality scores, the filtering could not match the filtering applied to full-length reads. To assign V/J genes and CDR3, sequences were annotated using PyIR, a Python wrapper for IgBLAST v1.9, with IMGT germline references. Reads were removed for weak V/J assignments (E-value above 1e-6), missing CDR3, stop codons, out-of-frame junctions, or ambiguous translated residues. V3J clonotypes were defined as sequences sharing an identical inferred V gene, J gene, and CDR3 amino acid sequence. Percentage overlap between repertoires was calculated by dividing the number of shared unique clonotypes by the size of the smaller repertoire. Three approaches were used to assess repertoire richness: RTK rarefaction, the Chao1 estimator, and Recon v2.1 estimates of unobserved clonotypes. Generation probabilities were computed with OLGA for all TCRbeta clonotypes obtained by the gDNA method from a few donors. TCRdb stores this immuneACCESS table with in-frame sequences only. Part of the clones is absent; in the studies checked, under half of the shortfall reflects unresolved V genes, and no reason is known for the rest. V and J calls plus clone size are reproduced from that table; the DNA served to infer D and trimming. For this sample there are 1.6 million or so clones; about 98.5% appear just once. The ten largest clones add up to roughly 0.35% of the sample.

The data are from a study of shared clonotypes between healthy human individuals (dated by TCRdb to 2018 to 2020). With regard to the full study: Three men and two women, aged 18 to 49 years, made up the cohort. For each donor, three plates each were used for CD4 naive and CD4 memory, two plates were used for CD8 naive, and one plate was used for CD8 memory. To estimate repertoire size and how much clonotypes are shared between individuals, the study performed deep sequencing of blood TCR repertoires from five healthy adults. Libraries were prepared and TCR repertoires were sequenced by different laboratories using diverse techniques, in order to increase sequencing depth and limit assay-specific biases. Leukapheresis yielded between about 0.94 and 10 billion PBMCs per donor. General findings and caveats noted by the study authors: Pairwise subsampling led to the expectation that sequencing depth would affect the degree of clonotype sharing among donors. The small number of donors limited the genetic and exposure-history diversity represented. Only blood was sampled, and tissue TCR repertoires likely differ from those in blood. Even with the large sequencing depth, rarefaction of the sorted-subset datasets indicated that sequencing was incomplete. Clonotypes shared by all four sorted-subset donors showed higher generation probabilities than non-shared clonotypes. When four donors were compared, the shared fraction of clonotypes was around 5.1% for naive CD4, around 3.6% for naive CD8, about 2.4% for memory CD4, and about 0.36% for memory CD8. Estimated clonotype richness was generally larger for naive than for memory subsets.

Healthy HIV-negative adults with no recently reported acute infections or vaccinations were included as donors. Every donor was a Caucasian adult residing in Nashville, Tennessee, USA. CD4+ T cells were enriched through magnetic negative selection, after which naive cells were positively selected on CD45RA and the remaining negative fraction served as the memory subset. After blood collection by leukapheresis, PBMCs were isolated using Ficoll-Histopaque density gradient centrifugation and then cryopreserved in the vapor phase of liquid nitrogen. Analytical flow cytometry was used to check the purity and quantity of each magnetically sorted T cell population. Genomic DNA was isolated from every sorted fraction and measured by UV absorbance on a Nanodrop 2000c. The junction carries 19 bases between V and J, which are trimmed by 3 bases and 5 bases respectively. CDR3 length: 16 amino acids, cysteine to phenylalanine. Just the 48-base CDR3 DNA is kept, in frame starting at base 1. Reading the germline V gene gives CDR1 KGHSH and CDR2 LQKENI.

The sequenced sample was naive CD4+ T cells sorted from blood. The cell subset or site label, read with the paper, signifies: CD45RA+ positively selected. The origin of this receptor is a man between 25 and 39 years old in good health. The rearrangement combines TRBV18 with TRBJ1-1, with TRBD1 perhaps the D gene, on 5 matching bases. The CDR3 loop reads CASSPSSRGPGTEAFF. In nucleotide form, the sequence is TGTGCCAGCTCACCGTCCTCCCGGGGCCCTGGGACTGAAGCTTTCTTT.